Below, 7 T cell receptor beta chains from the same sample are listed, as sequenced in a study of blood T cell repertoires in COVID-19. Sequencing was performed with immunoSEQ multiplex PCR; in TCRdb, only in-frame clones are kept and a portion is missing. The profile covers some 53,000 clones, with roughly 87% appearing a single time and 3.1% taken by the ten largest. Sequencing used peripheral blood. These receptors were taken from a human donor in a cohort sampled during active COVID-19.

This sequence joins TRBV7-2 and TRBJ2-2, with D possibly TRBD2 on 5 matching bases. The germline CDR1 and CDR2 sequences are SGHTA and FQGNSA. The CDR3 totals 15 residues. Trimming stripped 2 bases from V and 2 bases from J, with 9 bases between. Written as DNA, the CDR3 is TGTGCCAGCAGCTTATTCGGACTTAACACCGGGGAGCTGTTTTTT. Amino acids: CASSLFGLNTGELFF.

The V gene is TRBV6-4, the J gene TRBJ2-1, with D unclear. CDR1 is MRHNA and CDR2 is SNTAGT in the germline V gene. The length of the CDR3 is 16 residues. Trimming took 2 bases from V and 2 from J, leaving 13 bases between them. The CDR3 DNA reads TGTGCCAGCAGTGACCTCGACAACTTCACCTACAATGAGCAGTTCTTC. Its protein is CASSDLDNFTYNEQFF.

The chain's CDR3 is CASSLIVGATQYF. The CDR3 DNA follows: TGTGCCAGCAGCCTCATAGTGGGGGCGACCCAGTACTTC. J is TRBJ2-5 and V is TRBV11-2, with D possibly being TRBD1 (6 bases). The CDR3 loop spans 13 amino acids. Germline CDR1 reads SGHAT; CDR2 reads FQNNGV. Trimming left V 5 bases short and J 7 bases short, with 14 bases between.

The chain recombines TRBV15 with TRBJ1-2, with 9 bases aligning to TRBD1. The CDR3 covers 14 residues. V trimming: 3 bases; J trimming: 5 bases; junction bases outside the gene matches: 4. Germline values: CDR1 LNHNV, CDR2 YYDKDF (reference sequence). The DNA for the CDR3 is TGTGCCACCAGCAGTCGGACAGGGGAGTATGGCTACACCTTC. Protein sequence: CATSSRTGEYGYTF.

Worth noting for this clone: The junction differs from germline at one of its ends, possibly a read error. The rearrangement joins TRBV5-1 to TRBJ1-4, with D hard to call. Germline values: CDR1 SGHRS, CDR2 YFSETQ. The CDR3 length is 15 residues. CDR3 in amino acids: CASSLDSPRNGKLFF. CDR3 DNA sequence: TGCGCCAGCAGCTTGGACAGCCCGCGTAATGGAAAACTGTTTTTT.

The chain couples TRBV27 to TRBJ1-4; 7 bases are shared with TRBD1. There are 15 residues in the CDR3. Per germline, CDR1 MNHEY and CDR2 SMNVEV (reference sequence). The V segment lost 5 bases and the J segment 8 bases; nucleotides outside the gene matches: 11. Here the CDR3 DNA reads TGTGCCAGCAGTACCCGACAGGGAAGAGAAGAAAAACTGTTTTTT. Protein: CASSTRQGREEKLFF.

The chain recombines TRBV2 with TRBJ2-7; TRBD1 aligns across 10 bases. The V gene end was trimmed by 6 bases and the J gene end by 6 bases; junction bases not matched to a gene: 8. The CDR3 spans 14 residues. CDR1 and CDR2 from the germline V gene are SNHLY and FYNNEI. The CDR3 protein is CASRGGQGSPEQYF. The CDR3 bases are TGTGCCAGCAGGGGGGGACAGGGGAGTCCCGAGCAGTACTTC.